This T cell receptor beta chain was profiled in a study of T cell repertoires in cytomegalovirus infection. About the research overall: Both CMV infection and a matching HLA type were indicated by public TCR beta signatures. The study's findings and limits: Adding up the frequency of public TCR beta families identified people who carried CMV plus the relevant HLA. CMV-specific HLA-C-restricted TCR beta clonotypes dominated the ex vivo response.

This clonotype was picked up many times. What it recognizes is unknown. TCRdb reprocessed the reads via MiXCR and lists one record per CDR3 protein. The table has over 250,000 distinct CDR3 sequences, 20% to 30% seen once. The V segment lost 5 bases and the J segment 3 bases; nucleotides outside the gene matches: 16. Per the germline V gene, CDR1 is SGHVS and CDR2 is FNYEAQ. CDR3 length: 18 amino acids. The rearrangement joins TRBV7-6 to TRBJ2-7; 10 bases agree with TRBD2. Sequencing was carried out using PBMCs. This TCR came from a human donor in good health (CMV status not recorded). Some clones in this sample may be carry-over from other donors' samples. The CDR3 loop is CASSRAGGPGLTSYEQYF. CDR3 nucleotide sequence: TGTGCCAGCAGCAGAGCGGGAGGGCCGGGATTAACAAGCTACGAGCAGTACTTC.